This T cell receptor beta chain stems from a study of blood T cell repertoires in COVID-19. Across the whole study: Spain, Italy and the United States supplied samples that represented acute and convalescent COVID-19. Nucleic acid was either cDNA or gDNA, and it came from T cells, B-cell-depleted T cells, or PBMCs.

Trimming pared 4 bases from V and 0 bases from J, leaving 7 bases between. The CDR3 is 13 amino acids. CDR1 is GTSNPN, CDR2 SVGIG, per germline (reference sequence). Libraries were prepared by immunoSEQ multiplex PCR; TCRdb keeps only in-frame clonotypes and omits some of them. The table includes over 150,000 clones, over 80% detected once. This sequence joins TRBV30 and TRBJ1-3, with unresolved D. The clonotype was recovered from a woman aged 55-75 years with acute or convalescent COVID-19. Input material: peripheral blood. The CDR3 protein is CAWTEGSGNTIYF. In DNA form, the CDR3 reads TGTGCCTGGACCGAGGGCTCTGGAAACACCATATATTTT.